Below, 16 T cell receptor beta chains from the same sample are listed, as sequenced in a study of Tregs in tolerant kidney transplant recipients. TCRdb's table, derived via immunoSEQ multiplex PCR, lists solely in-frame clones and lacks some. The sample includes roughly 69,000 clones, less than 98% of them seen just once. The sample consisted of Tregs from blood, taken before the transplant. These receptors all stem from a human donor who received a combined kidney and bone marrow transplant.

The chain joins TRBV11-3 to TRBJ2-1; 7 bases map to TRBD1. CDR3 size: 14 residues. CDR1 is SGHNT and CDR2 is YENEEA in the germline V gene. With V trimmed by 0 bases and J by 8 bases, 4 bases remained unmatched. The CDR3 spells CASSLDYRGYEQFF. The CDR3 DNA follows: TGTGCCAGCAGCTTAGATTACAGGGGCTATGAGCAGTTCTTC.

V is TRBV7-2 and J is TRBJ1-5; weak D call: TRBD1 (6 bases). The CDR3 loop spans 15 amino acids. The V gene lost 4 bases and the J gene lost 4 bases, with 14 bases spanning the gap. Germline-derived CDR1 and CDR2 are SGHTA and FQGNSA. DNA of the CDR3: TGTGCCAGCAGCTCGCTACAGGGTGCTAATCAGCCCCAGCATTTT. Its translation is CASSSLQGANQPQHF.

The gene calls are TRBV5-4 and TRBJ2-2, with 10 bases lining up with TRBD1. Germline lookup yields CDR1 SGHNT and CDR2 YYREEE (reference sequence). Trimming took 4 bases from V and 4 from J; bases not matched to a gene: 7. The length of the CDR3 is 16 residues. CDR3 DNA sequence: TGTGCCAGCAGCCATGACAGGGGGCGCGGCACCGGGGAGCTGTTTTTT. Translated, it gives CASSHDRGRGTGELFF.

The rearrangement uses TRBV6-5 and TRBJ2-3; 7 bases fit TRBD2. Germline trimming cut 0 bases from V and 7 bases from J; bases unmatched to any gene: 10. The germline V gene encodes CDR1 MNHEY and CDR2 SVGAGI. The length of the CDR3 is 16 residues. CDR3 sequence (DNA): TGTGCCAGCAGTTACTCCTCAACTAGCGCCCGCTATACGCAGTATTTT. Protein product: CASSYSSTSARYTQYF.

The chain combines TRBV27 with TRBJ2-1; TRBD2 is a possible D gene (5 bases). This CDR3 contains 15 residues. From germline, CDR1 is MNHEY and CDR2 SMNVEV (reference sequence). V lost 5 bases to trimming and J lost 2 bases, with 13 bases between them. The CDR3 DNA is TGTGCCAGCAGTCGCAGCGGCCATCCCTACAATGAGCAGTTCTTC. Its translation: CASSRSGHPYNEQFF.

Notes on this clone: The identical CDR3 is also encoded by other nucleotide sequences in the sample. The CDR3 region is CASSLAGVGGYTF. DNA of the CDR3: TGCGCCAGCAGCTTAGCAGGGGTGGGAGGCTACACCTTC. The V and J genes are TRBV5-1 and TRBJ1-2; perhaps TRBD1 as D (6 bases). This CDR3 spans 13 amino acids. V shed 2 bases and J shed 8 bases, with 13 bases lying between them. Germline-derived CDR1 and CDR2 are SGHRS and YFSETQ.

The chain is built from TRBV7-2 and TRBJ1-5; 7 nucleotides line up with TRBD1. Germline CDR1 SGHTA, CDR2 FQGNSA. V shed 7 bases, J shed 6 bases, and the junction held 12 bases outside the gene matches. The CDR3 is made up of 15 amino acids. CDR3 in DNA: TGTGCCAGCACCATTACCACAGGGGAAGGTCAGCCCCAGCATTTT. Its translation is CASTITTGEGQPQHF.

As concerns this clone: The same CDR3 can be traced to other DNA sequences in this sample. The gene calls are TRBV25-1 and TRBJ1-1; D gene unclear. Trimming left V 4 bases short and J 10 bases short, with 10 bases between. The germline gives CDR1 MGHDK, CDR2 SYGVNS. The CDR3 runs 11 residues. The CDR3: CASSGSSVAFF. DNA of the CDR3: TGTGCCAGCAGTGGGTCATCAGTAGCTTTCTTT.

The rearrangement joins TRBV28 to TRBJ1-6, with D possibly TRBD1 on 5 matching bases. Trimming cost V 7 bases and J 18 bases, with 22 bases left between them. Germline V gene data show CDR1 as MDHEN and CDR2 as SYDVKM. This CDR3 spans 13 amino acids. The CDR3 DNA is TGTGCCAGCACCCTTAGGACATTCCAAATCCCCCACTTT. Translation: CASTLRTFQIPHF.

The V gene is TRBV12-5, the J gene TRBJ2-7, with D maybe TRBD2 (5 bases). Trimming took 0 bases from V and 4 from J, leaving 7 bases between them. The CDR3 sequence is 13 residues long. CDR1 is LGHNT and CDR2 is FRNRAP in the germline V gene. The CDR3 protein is CASGLVLGYEQYF. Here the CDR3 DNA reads TGTGCTAGTGGTTTGGTACTAGGTTACGAGCAGTACTTC.

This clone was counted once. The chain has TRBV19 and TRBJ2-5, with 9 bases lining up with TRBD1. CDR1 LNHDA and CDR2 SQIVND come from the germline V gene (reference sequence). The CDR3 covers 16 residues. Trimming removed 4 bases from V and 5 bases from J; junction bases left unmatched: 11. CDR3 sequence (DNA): TGTGCCAGTAGTACCTCTCCGGGACAGGGCCTTGAGACCCAGTACTTC. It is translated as CASSTSPGQGLETQYF.

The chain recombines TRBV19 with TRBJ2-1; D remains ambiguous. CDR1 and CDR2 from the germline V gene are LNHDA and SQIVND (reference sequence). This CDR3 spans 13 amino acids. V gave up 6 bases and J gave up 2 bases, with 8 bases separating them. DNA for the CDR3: TGTGCCAGTAGAGAAGCCACCTACAATGAGCAGTTCTTC. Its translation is CASREATYNEQFF.

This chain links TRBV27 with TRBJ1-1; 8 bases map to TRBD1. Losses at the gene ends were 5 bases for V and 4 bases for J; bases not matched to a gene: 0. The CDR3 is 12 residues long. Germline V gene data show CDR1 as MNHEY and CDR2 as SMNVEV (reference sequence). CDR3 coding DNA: TGTGCCAGCAGTACAGGGGGCACTGAAGCTTTCTTT. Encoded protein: CASSTGGTEAFF.

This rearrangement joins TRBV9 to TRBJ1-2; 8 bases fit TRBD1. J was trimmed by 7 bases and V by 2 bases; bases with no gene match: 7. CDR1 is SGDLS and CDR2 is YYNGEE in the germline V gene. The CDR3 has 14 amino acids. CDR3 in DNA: TGTGCCAGCAGCGTCCCAGGGGGCGCTTCTGGCTACACCTTC. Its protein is CASSVPGGASGYTF.

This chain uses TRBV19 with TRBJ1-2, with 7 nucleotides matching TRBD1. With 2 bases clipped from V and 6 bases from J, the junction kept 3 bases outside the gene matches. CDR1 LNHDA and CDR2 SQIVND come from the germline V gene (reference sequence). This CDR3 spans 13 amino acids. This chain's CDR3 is CASSIRQGNGYTF. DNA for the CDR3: TGTGCCAGTAGTATAAGACAGGGAAATGGCTACACCTTC.

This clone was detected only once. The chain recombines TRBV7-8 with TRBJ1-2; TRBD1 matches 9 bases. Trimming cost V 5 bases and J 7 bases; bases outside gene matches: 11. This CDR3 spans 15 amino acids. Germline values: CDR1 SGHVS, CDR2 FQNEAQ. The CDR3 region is CASSIRDRVSGGYTF. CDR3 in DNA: TGTGCCAGCAGCATCCGGGACAGGGTGTCGGGTGGCTACACCTTC.